This TCR beta chain was documented in a study (dated by TCRdb to the mid-2010s). Notes on the research overall: The study tested whether tumor-infiltrating Tregs in breast cancer are recruited from blood Tregs or converted in situ from other CD4+ T cell subsets.

The CDR3 numbers 13 residues from cysteine through phenylalanine. Just the 39-base CDR3 DNA is kept, in frame starting at base 1. A distance of 8 bases separates the germline ends of V and J, which lose 2 bases and 5 bases respectively. The germline V gene yields SGDLS for CDR1 and YYNGEE for CDR2. Amplification of full-length TCR variable regions was done by 5' RACE PCR using constant-region reverse primers, and this step was followed by semi-nested PCR with Nested Universal Primer A. Using the ReliaPrep RNA Cell Miniprep System, total RNA was extracted, and the SMARTer RACE 5'/3' Kit was then used to reverse transcribe the RNA into 5'RACE-ready cDNA. Multiplex adaptors were used to barcode the full-length TCR alpha and beta libraries, which were then sequenced on an Illumina MiSeq. As for the original processing: For each of nine subset-tissue groups, sequencing data from the five patients were pooled, and the groups were compared by unsupervised clustering of TCR gene usage. Repertoire similarity was calculated with the Morisita-Horn index, weighting shared sequences by their contribution to each repertoire. TCRdb ran its own pipeline on the public reads, namely fastp trimming at Q25 and MiXCR clone calling, and kept in-frame beta chains. All rows with the same CDR3 protein become a single entry with the most common DNA and genes. TCRdb's processing, not the authors', yielded these V and J calls. Present in this sample are more than 40,000 distinct CDR3 sequences, around 30% of which were seen just once. The ten largest clones add up to 3.5% to 4.5% of the sample.

This clonotype showed up just a few times. Its specific antigen is unknown. There are no base qualities to consult, and no much larger clone falls within one base. The memory CD4+ T cell population was isolated based on a CD4+CD45RO+CD25- phenotype. Tregs, naive and memory CD4+ T cells from tumor, blood and ipsilateral draining lymph nodes of a few breast cancer patients underwent full-length TCR alpha and beta sequencing. Tumor tissue and lymph nodes from ipsilateral axillary dissection were perfused with PBS, minced and digested with collagenase I and hyaluronidase. Mononuclear cells from lymph nodes or 50 to 60 ml of peripheral blood were isolated by Ficoll density gradient centrifugation. A purity exceeding 90% was confirmed by FACS for the sorted cell populations. Here is what the overall study found, with its caveats: The larger-cohort validation was restricted to a single TCR beta V-J rearrangement rather than whole repertoires. The TCR alpha and beta sequences of tumor-infiltrating Tregs showed the greatest overlap with tumor naive CD4+ T cells, followed by blood naive CD4+ T cells. Tumor memory CD4+ T cell TCR gene usage clustered with blood and lymph node memory CD4+ cells and lymph node naive CD4+ cells.

This TCR was recovered from a female donor with breast cancer. Input material: memory CD4+ T cells sorted from a lymph node. The sample's cell subset or site label, in plain terms: memory CD4+ T cells, CD4+CD45RO+CD25-. This sequence uses TRBV9 and TRBJ2-1, with the D segment possibly TRBD1 or TRBD2, each aligning over 5 bases. The CDR3 in this case is CASSVGGNNEQFF. The DNA sequence is as follows: TGTGCCAGCAGCGTTGGGGGAAACAATGAGCAGTTCTTC.